This T cell receptor beta chain is drawn from a study of immune heterogeneity within non-small cell lung tumors. General observations from the study: Alongside site-unique high-frequency clones, identical dominant CDR3 beta clonotypes recurred across tumor sites within a patient. In tumor regions, T-cell clonality showed a moderate but significant correlation with local tumor mutational burden (R around 0.35).

Samples each supplied around 640 ng of bulk tumor genomic DNA as template. Several spatially distant biopsies were obtained per primary tumor intraoperatively. Those enrolled were patients newly diagnosed with untreated non-small cell lung cancer and undergoing curative surgery. Multiplex PCR with 32 V and 13 J primers amplified TCR beta CDR3. TCRdb recomputed calls from the multiplex PCR reads with MiXCR, one row per CDR3 protein. This table holds roughly 3,000 distinct CDR3 sequences, 40% to 55% found once. The germline CDR1 and CDR2 sequences are SGDLS and YYNGEE. V lost 3 bases and J 2 bases, leaving 17 bases between the germline ends. The CDR3 runs 16 residues. Within the sample, this clonotype is medium-sized. What it binds is not known.

Sequenced material: lung tumor tissue. The chain links TRBV9 to TRBJ1-2; D gene uncertain. The sequence was obtained from a man in his 60s with non-small cell lung cancer. For the CDR3, the DNA is TGTGCCAGCAGCGCCAACGATGGGTCGGTGAACTATGGCTACACCTTC. Translation: CASSANDGSVNYGYTF.